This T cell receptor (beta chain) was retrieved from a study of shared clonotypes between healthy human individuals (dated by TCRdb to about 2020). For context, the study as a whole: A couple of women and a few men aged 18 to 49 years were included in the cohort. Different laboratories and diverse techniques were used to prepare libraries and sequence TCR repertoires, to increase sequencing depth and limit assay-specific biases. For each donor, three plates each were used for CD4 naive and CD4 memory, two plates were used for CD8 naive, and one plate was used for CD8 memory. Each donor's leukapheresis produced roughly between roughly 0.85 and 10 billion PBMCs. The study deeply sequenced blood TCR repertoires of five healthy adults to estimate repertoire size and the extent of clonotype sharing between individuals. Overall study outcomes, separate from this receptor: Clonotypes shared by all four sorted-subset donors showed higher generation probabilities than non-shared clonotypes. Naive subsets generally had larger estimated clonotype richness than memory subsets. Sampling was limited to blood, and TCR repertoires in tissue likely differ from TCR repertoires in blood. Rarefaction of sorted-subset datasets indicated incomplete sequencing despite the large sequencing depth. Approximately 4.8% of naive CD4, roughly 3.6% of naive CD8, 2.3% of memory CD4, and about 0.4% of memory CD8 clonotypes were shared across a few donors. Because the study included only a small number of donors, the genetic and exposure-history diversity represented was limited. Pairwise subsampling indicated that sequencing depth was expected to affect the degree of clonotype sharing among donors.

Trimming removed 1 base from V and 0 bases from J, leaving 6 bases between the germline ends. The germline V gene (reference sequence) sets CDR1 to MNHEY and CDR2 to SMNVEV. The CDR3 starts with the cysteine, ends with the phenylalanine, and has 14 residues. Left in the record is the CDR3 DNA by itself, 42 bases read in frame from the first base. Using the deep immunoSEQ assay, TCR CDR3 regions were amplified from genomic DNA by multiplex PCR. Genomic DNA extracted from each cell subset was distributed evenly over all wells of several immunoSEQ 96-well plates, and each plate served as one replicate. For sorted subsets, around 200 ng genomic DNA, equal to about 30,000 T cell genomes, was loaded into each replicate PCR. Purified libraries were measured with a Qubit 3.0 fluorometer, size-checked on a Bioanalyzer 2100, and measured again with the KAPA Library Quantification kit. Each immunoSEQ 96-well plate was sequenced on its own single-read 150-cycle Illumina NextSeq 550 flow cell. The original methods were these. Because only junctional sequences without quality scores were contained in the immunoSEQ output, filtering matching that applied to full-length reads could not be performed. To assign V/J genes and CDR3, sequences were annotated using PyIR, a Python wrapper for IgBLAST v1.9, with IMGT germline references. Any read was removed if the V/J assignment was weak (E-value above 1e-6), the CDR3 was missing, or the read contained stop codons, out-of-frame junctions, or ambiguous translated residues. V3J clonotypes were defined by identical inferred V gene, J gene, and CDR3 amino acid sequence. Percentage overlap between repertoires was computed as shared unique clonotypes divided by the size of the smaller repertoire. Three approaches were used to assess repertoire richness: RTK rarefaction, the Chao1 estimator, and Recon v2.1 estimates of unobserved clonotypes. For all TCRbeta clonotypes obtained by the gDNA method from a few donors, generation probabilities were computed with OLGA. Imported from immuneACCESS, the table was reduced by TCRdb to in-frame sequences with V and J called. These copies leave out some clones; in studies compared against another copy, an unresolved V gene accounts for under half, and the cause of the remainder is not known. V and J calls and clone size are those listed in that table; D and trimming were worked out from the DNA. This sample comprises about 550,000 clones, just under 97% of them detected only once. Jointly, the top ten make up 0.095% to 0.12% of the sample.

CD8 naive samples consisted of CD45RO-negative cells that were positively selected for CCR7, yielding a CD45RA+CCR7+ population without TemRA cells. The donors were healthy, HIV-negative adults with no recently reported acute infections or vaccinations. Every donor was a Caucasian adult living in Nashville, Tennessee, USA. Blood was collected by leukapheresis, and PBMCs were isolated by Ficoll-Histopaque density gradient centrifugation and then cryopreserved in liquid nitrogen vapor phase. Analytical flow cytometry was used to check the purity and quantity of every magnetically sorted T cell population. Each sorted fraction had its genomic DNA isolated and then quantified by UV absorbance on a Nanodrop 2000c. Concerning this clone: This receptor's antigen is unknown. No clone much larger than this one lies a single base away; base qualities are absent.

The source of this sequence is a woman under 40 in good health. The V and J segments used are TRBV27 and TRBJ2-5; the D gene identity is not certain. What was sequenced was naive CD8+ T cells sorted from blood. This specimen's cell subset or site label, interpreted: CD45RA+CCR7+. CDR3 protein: CASSLFTHQETQYF. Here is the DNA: TGTGCCAGCAGTTTATTTACACACCAAGAGACCCAGTACTTC.